This TCR beta chain was sequenced for a study of cytomegalovirus exposure and HLA in healthy donors. The study's findings and limits: Sequence variants that were highly shared formed a cluster that was likely a sequencing artifact. The analysis excluded some indistinguishable V segments, including TRBV6-2 and TRBV6-3. Common viral pathogens (according to a later analysis) appeared linked to several of the most significant clusters.

Details on this clone: Its target is unknown.

The germline gives CDR1 MNHEY, CDR2 SMNVEV (reference sequence). CDR3 length equals 14 residues. Trimming left V 2 bases short and J 9 bases short, with 11 bases between. The PCR employed 60 Vbeta primers together with 13 Jbeta primers. Method: immunoSEQ multiplex PCR; TCRdb's copy keeps in-frame clones and lacks some. The table has about 250,000 clones, 85% seen once. Sequences were obtained from PBMCs. This sequence originates from a girl aged 2-15 years in good health and CMV-seronegative. The genes are TRBV27 and TRBJ1-6, with D maybe TRBD1 (5 bases). CDR3 residues: CASSLQGLRSPLHF. The CDR3 bases are TGTGCCAGCAGTTTACAGGGTCTGCGTTCACCCCTCCACTTT.